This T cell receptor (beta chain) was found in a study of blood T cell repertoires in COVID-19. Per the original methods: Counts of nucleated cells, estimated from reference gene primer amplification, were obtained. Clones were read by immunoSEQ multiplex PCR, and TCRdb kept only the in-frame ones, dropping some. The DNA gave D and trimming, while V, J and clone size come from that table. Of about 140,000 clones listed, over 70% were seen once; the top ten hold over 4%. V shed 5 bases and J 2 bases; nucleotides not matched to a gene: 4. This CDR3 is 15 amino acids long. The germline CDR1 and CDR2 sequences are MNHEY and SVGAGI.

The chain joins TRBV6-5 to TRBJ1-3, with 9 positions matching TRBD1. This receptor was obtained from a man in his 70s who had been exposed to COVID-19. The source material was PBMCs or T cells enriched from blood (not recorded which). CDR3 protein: CASSTRQGAGNTIYF. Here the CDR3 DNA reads TGTGCCAGCAGTACTCGACAGGGGGCTGGAAACACCATATATTTT.